What follows describes a single TCR beta chain. This entry comes from a study of blood T cell repertoires in COVID-19. The overall study: The analysed material was cDNA or gDNA that came from T cells, B-cell-depleted T cells, or PBMCs.

In the original analysis: Quantification of nucleated cells was approximated via reference gene primer amplification. Generated by immunoSEQ multiplex PCR, the TCRdb table keeps only in-frame clones and is missing some. V and J calls and clone size are those listed in that table; D and trimming were worked out from the DNA. Among 40,000 to 55,000 clones, roughly 80% were seen once, and the ten largest hold about 4.4%. There are 16 residues in the CDR3. With 4 bases clipped from V and 7 bases from J, the junction kept 7 bases outside the gene matches. Germline CDR1 SGHRS, CDR2 YFSETQ. The chain carries TRBV5-1 and TRBJ2-2, with 13 positions matching TRBD2. This TCR was recovered from a man aged 50-59 years with active COVID-19. Material: peripheral blood. The CDR3 DNA sequence: TGCGCCAGCAGCCTTCCGGGACTAGCGGGGTACGGGGAGCTGTTTTTT. This encodes CASSLPGLAGYGELFF.